Shown below are 10 T cell receptor beta chains from a single sample sequenced in a study of control samples from healthy donors and cancer patients. Libraries were prepared by immunoSEQ multiplex PCR; TCRdb keeps only in-frame clonotypes and omits some of them. The profile shows roughly 120,000 clones, about 89% of them singletons. Material: blood. These receptor sequences come from a woman between 45 and 60 years old in good health.

The V call is TRBV18, the J call TRBJ2-2; D ambiguous. V lost 3 bases to trimming and J lost 1 base, with 9 bases between them. This CDR3 contains 15 residues. Germline-derived CDR1 and CDR2 are KGHSH and LQKENI. The DNA of the CDR3 is TGTGCCAGCTCACCCTTCCCGGAGAACACCGGGGAGCTGTTTTTT. Its protein product is CASSPFPENTGELFF.

The chain employs TRBV7-6 and TRBJ2-7; D is unresolved. V dropped 5 bases and J dropped 6 bases, with 20 bases sitting between them. This CDR3 spans 15 amino acids. The germline CDR1 and CDR2 sequences are SGHVS and FNYEAQ. The CDR3 DNA sequence: TGTGCCAGCAGCCCCCGGCCAGACCGACCGTCCGAGCAGTACGTC. This encodes CASSPRPDRPSEQYV.

The rearrangement links TRBV6-6 to TRBJ1-2, with D uncertain. CDR3 length equals 13 residues. V was shortened by 7 bases and J by 8 bases, with 17 bases between the two germline ends. CDR1 is MNHNY, CDR2 SVGAGI, per germline (reference sequence). The CDR3 region has the DNA TGTGCCAGCAACCGGGCTGAGGTGGAAGGCTACACCTTC. Protein sequence: CASNRAEVEGYTF.

This chain uses TRBV6-6 with TRBJ1-5, with 7 nucleotides matching TRBD1. CDR3 length equals 22 residues. Germline values: CDR1 MNHNY, CDR2 SVGAGI (reference sequence). Unmatched junction bases numbered 25, after V lost 5 bases and J lost 0 bases. CDR3 sequence (DNA): TGTGCCAGCAGTCCGTCTCTACCCGACAGGGCAAGGGCTATCTTTAGCAATCAGCCCCAGCATTTT. As protein: CASSPSLPDRARAIFSNQPQHF.

The V and J genes are TRBV18 and TRBJ2-7; D is unclear. The CDR3 runs to 14 residues. Trimming shortened V by 0 bases and J by 3 bases, and 9 bases separated the two germline ends. The germline CDR1 and CDR2 sequences are KGHSH and LQKENI. The CDR3 is CASSPPNSNYEQYF. CDR3 DNA sequence: TGTGCCAGCTCACCACCAAATTCCAACTACGAGCAGTACTTC.

V gene TRBV10-2 combines with J gene TRBJ2-5, with 11 bases matching TRBD2. The germline V gene has CDR1 WSHSY and CDR2 SAAADI. The CDR3 runs 14 residues. Unmatched junction bases numbered 7, after V lost 3 bases and J lost 10 bases. The CDR3 bases are TGCGCCAGCAGTGACCCGACTAGCGGGGTTCTCCAGTACTTC. This encodes CASSDPTSGVLQYF.

The CDR3 coding sequence is TGTGCCAGCAGCTTCCGGGACTCCAGAAGCACAGATACGCAGTATTTT. Translated, it gives CASSFRDSRSTDTQYF. This chain uses TRBV13 with TRBJ2-3; a weak D match, TRBD2 (6 bases). The CDR3 has 16 residues. The germline V gene encodes CDR1 PRHDT and CDR2 FYEKMQ (reference sequence). Trimming shortened V by 3 bases and J by 0 bases, and 13 bases separated the two germline ends.

This chain joins TRBV6-5 and TRBJ1-1; D is ambiguous. The CDR3 has 11 residues. The V gene lost 7 bases and the J gene lost 10 bases, with 13 bases spanning the gap. The V gene's germline CDR1 is MNHEY and CDR2 SVGAGI. The CDR3 reads CASTSGERAFF. The CDR3 DNA reads as TGTGCCAGCACCTCGGGCGAGCGAGCTTTCTTT.

The gene calls are TRBV5-4 and TRBJ2-1; 7 bases match TRBD2. The J segment lost 2 bases and the V segment lost 6 bases, leaving 11 bases of the junction unmatched. Germline V lookup: CDR1 SGHNT, CDR2 YYREEE (reference sequence). The CDR3 is 16 residues long. CDR3 nucleotide sequence: TGTGCCAGCATCAATGGGGAGCGGGGTCCCTACAATGAGCAGTTCTTC. It codes for CASINGERGPYNEQFF.

The chain has TRBV19 and TRBJ1-2; the D gene is possibly TRBD1 (5 bases). Between the trimmed V and J ends, which lost 9 bases and 0 bases, there was a span of 14 bases. This CDR3 contains 14 residues. The germline CDR1 and CDR2 sequences are LNHDA and SQIVND (reference sequence). This CDR3 reads CASTPGGSNYGYTF. In DNA form, the CDR3 reads TGTGCCAGCACTCCGGGGGGGTCTAACTATGGCTACACCTTC.